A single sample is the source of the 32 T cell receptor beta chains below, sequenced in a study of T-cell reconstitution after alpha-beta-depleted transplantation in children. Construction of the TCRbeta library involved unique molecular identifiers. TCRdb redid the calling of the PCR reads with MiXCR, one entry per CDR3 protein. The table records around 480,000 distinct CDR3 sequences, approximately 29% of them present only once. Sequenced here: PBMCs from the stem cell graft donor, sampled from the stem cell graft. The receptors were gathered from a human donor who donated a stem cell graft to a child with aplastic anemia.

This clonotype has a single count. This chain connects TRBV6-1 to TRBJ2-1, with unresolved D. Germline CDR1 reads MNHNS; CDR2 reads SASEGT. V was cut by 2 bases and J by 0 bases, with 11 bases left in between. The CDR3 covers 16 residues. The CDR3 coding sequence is TGTGCCAGCAGTGAATCTGGGGTGAGCTCCTACAATGAGCAGTTCTTC. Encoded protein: CASSESGVSSYNEQFF.

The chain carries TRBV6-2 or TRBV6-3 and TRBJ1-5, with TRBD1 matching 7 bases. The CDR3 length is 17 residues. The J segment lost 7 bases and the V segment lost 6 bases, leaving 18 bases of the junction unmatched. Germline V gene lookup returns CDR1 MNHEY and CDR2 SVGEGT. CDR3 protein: CASRQGNRDRVYQPQHF. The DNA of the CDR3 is TGTGCCAGCAGACAAGGGAACCGGGACAGAGTTTACCAGCCCCAGCATTTT.

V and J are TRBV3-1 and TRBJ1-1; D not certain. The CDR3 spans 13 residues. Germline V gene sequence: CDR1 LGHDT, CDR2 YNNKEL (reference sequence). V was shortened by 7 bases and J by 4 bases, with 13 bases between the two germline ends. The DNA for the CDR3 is TGTGCCAGCACGTCTGGCACGATCACTGAAGCTTTCTTT. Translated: CASTSGTITEAFF.

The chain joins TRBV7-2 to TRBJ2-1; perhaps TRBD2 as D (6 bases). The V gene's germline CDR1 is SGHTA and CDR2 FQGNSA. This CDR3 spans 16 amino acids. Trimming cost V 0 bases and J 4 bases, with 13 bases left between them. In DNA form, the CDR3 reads TGTGCCAGCAGCTTAGCTACCCAGCGGGCGTACAATGAGCAGTTCTTC. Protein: CASSLATQRAYNEQFF.

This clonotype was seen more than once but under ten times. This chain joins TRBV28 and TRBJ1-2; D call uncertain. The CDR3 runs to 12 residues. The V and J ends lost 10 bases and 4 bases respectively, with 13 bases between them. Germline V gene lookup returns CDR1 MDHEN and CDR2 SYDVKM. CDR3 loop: CATSRAAYGYTF. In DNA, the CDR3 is TGTGCCACCTCTCGGGCGGCCTATGGCTACACCTTC.

CDR3 coding DNA: TGTGCCAGCAGTTTAGGTGCGCTAGCGCTGTACGAGCAGTACTTC. This translates into CASSLGALALYEQYF. The chain employs TRBV12-3 or TRBV12-4 and TRBJ2-7; TRBD2 might be the D (6 bases). This CDR3 region has 15 residues. Trimming shortened V by 1 base and J by 4 bases, and 14 bases separated the two germline ends.

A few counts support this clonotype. The CDR3 reads CASSGQGFTGELFF. The DNA of the CDR3 is TGTGCCAGCAGCGGACAGGGGTTCACCGGGGAGCTGTTTTTT. The V gene is TRBV25-1, the J gene TRBJ2-2; TRBD1 matches at 9 bases. The CDR3 length is 14 residues. The trim removed 6 bases at V and 4 bases at J, leaving 3 bases unmatched. The germline V gene has CDR1 MGHDK and CDR2 SYGVNS.

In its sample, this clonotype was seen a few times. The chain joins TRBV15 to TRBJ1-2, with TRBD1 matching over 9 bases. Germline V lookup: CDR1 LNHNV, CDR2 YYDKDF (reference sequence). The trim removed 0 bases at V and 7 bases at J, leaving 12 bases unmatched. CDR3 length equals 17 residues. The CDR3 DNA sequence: TGTGCCACCAGCAGAGATTATTGGGAGACAGGGGGGAGTGGCTACACCTTC. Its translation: CATSRDYWETGGSGYTF. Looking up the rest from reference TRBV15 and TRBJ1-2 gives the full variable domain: DAMVIQNPRYQVTQFGKPVTLSCSQTLNHNVMYWYQQKSSQAPKLLFHYYDKDFNNEADTPDNFQSRRPNTSFCFLDIRSPGLGDTAMYLCATSRDYWETGGSGYTFGSGTRLTVV.

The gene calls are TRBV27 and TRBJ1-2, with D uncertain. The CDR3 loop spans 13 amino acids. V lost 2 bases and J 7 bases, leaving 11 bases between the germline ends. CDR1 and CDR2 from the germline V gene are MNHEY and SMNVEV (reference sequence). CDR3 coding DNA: TGTGCCAGCAGTTTAGAGGGTTTCTCTGGCTACACCTTC. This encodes CASSLEGFSGYTF.

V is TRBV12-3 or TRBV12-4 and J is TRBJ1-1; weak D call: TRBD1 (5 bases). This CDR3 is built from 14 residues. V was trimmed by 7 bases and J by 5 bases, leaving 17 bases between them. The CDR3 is CASTTPGRLTEAFF. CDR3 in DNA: TGTGCCAGCACCACTCCGGGGCGCCTTACTGAAGCTTTCTTT.

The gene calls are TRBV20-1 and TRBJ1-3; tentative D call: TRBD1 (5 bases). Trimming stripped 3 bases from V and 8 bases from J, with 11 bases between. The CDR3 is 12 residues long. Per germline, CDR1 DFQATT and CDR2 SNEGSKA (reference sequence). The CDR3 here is CSARRTTYTIYF. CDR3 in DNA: TGCAGTGCTAGGAGGACAACGTACACCATATATTTT.

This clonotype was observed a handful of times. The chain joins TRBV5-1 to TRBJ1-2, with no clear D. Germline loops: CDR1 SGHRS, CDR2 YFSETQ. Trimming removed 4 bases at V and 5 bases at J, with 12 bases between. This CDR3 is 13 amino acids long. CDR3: CASSLDEEYGYTF. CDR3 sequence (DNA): TGCGCCAGCAGCCTTGACGAAGAATATGGCTACACCTTC.

CDR3 nucleotides: TGTGCCAGCTCATTTAATCCGGAATCAGCAGCTTTCTTT. It is translated as CASSFNPESAAFF. This chain uses TRBV18 with TRBJ1-1; D is unresolved. Germline CDR1 is KGHSH and CDR2 is LQKENI. V was cut by 5 bases and J by 10 bases, with 17 bases left in between. This CDR3 has 13 residues.

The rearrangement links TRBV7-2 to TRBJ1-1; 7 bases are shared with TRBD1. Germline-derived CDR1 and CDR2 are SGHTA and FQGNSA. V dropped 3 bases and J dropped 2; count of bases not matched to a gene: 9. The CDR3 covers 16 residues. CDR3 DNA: TGTGCCAGCAGCTTTGGACTTCAGGGGGGAAACACTGAAGCTTTCTTT. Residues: CASSFGLQGGNTEAFF.

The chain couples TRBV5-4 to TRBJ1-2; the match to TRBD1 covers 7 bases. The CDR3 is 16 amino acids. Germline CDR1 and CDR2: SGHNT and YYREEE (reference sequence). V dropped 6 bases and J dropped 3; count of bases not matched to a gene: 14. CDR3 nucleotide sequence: TGTGCCAGCACCAACCCCAGCAGGGGGTGGGACTATGGCTACACCTTC. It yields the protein CASTNPSRGWDYGYTF.

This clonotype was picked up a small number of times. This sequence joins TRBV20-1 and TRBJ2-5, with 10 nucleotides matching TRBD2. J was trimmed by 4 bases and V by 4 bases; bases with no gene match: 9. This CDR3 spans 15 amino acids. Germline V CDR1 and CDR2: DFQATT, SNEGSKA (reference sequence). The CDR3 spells CSAIPSGRARETQYF. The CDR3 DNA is TGCAGTGCTATCCCCAGCGGGAGGGCCCGAGAGACCCAGTACTTC.

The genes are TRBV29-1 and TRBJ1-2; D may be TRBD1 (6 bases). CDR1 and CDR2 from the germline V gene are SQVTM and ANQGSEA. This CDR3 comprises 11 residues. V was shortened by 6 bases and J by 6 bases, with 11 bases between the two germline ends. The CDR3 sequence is CSVVQGNGYTF. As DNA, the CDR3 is TGCAGCGTAGTACAGGGAAATGGCTACACCTTC.

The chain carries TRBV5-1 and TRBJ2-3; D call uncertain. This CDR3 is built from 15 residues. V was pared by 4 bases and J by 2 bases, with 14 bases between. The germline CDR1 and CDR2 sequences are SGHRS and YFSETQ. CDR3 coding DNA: TGCGCCAGCAGCCCATCAGGCCAGAACACAGATACGCAGTATTTT. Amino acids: CASSPSGQNTDTQYF.

This CDR3 reads CSVVTGLNYGYTF. The CDR3 region has the DNA TGCAGCGTTGTAACGGGGCTGAACTATGGCTACACCTTC. The J gene is TRBJ1-2, the V gene TRBV29-1, with D perhaps TRBD1 (5 bases). V lost 4 bases, J lost 2 bases, and 11 bases lay in between. Germline V gene lookup returns CDR1 SQVTM and CDR2 ANQGSEA. The CDR3 spans 13 residues.

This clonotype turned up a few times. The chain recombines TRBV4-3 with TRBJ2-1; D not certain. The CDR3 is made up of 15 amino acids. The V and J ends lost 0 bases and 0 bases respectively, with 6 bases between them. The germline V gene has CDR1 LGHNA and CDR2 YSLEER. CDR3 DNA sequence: TGCGCCAGCAGCCAAGATAAGGGCTCCTACAATGAGCAGTTCTTC. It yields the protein CASSQDKGSYNEQFF.

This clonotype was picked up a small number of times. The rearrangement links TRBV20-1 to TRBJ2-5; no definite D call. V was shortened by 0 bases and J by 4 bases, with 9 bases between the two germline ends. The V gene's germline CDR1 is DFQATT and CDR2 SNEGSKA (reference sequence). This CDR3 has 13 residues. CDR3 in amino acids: CSARDRFLETQYF. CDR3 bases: TGCAGTGCTAGAGATCGGTTTCTAGAGACCCAGTACTTC.

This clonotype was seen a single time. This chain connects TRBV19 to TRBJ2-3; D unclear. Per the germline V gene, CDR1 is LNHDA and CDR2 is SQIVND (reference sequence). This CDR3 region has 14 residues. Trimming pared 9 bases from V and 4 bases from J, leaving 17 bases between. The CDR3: CASQLGAVSDTQYF. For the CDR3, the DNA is TGTGCCAGCCAACTCGGTGCAGTTTCAGATACGCAGTATTTT.

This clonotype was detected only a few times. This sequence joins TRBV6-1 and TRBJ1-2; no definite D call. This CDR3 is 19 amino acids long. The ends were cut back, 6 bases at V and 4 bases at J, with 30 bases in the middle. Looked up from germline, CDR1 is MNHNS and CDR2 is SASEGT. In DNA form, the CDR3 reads TGTGCCAGCAGACCGGAACGTAGCGCTCAACTCCTAAACGGCTATGGCTACACCTTC. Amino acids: CASRPERSAQLLNGYGYTF.

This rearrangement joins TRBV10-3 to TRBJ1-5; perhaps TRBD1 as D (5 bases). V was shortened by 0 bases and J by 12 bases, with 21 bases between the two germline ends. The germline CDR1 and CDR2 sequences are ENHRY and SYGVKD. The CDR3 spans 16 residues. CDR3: CAISESRRGSGLLQHF. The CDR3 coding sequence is TGTGCCATCAGTGAGTCGAGAAGGGGCTCTGGATTACTCCAGCATTTT.

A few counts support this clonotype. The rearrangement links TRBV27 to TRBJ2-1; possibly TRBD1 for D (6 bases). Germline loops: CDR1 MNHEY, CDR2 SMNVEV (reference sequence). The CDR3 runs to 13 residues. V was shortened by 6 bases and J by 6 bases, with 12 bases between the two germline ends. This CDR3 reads CASRPDRSNEQFF. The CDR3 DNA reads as TGTGCCAGCAGACCCGACAGGAGCAATGAGCAGTTCTTC.

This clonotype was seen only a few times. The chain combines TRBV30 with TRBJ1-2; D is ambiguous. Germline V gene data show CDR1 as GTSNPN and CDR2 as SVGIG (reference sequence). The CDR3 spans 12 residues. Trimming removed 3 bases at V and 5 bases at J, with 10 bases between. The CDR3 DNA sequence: TGTGCCTGGAGCCCCGGGGTGTATGGCTACACCTTC. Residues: CAWSPGVYGYTF.

In DNA, the CDR3 is TGTGCCAGCAGCTTAGGGGCTAGGAAGAGGGAAGAGACCCAGTACTTC. It translates to CASSLGARKREETQYF. The chain is built from TRBV11-2 and TRBJ2-5; the D gene is possibly TRBD2 (5 bases). The CDR3 extends over 16 amino acids. Deletions cut 1 base from V and 3 bases from J, with 15 bases between. CDR1 and CDR2 (germline): SGHAT, FQNNGV.

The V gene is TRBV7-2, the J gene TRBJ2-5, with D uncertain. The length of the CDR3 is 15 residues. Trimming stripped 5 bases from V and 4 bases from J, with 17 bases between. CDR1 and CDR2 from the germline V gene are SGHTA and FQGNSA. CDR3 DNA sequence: TGTGCCAGCAGCCCTTCGGCTCTAACCCGAGAGACCCAGTACTTC. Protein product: CASSPSALTRETQYF.

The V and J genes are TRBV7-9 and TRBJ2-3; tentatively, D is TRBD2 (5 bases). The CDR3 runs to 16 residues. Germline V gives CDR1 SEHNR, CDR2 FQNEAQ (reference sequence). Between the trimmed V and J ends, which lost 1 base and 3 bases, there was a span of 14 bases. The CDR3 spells CASSLGTEVGTDTQYF. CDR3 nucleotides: TGTGCCAGCAGCTTAGGAACGGAGGTTGGGACAGATACGCAGTATTTT.

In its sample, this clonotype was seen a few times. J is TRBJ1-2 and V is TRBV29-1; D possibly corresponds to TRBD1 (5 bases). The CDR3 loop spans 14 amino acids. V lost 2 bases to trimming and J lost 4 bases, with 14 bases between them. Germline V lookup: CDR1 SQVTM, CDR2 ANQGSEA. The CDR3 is CSVEKGRAGYGYTF. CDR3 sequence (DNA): TGCAGCGTTGAAAAGGGCAGGGCCGGCTATGGCTACACCTTC.

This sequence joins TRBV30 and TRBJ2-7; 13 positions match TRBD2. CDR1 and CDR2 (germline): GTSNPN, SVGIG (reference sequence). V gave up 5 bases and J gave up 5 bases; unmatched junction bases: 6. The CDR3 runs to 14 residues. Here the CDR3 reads CAWGWTSGSDEQYF. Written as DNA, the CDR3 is TGTGCCTGGGGATGGACTAGCGGGAGCGACGAGCAGTACTTC.

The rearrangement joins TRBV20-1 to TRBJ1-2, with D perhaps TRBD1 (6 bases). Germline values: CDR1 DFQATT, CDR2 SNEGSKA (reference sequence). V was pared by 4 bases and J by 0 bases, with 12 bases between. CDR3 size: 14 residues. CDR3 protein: CSANIRDTNYGYTF. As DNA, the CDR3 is TGCAGTGCTAACATCAGGGACACTAACTATGGCTACACCTTC.